The next 17 T cell receptor beta chains were all read from a single sample in a study of cytomegalovirus exposure and HLA in healthy donors. The primer mix had 60 Vbeta and 13 Jbeta primers. Libraries were prepared by immunoSEQ multiplex PCR; TCRdb keeps only in-frame clonotypes and omits some of them. The sample yields about 210,000 clones, roughly 78% seen once. The sequenced sample consisted of PBMCs. These receptors all stem from a boy between 5 and 17 years old in good health and CMV-seronegative.

This sequence joins TRBV11-3 and TRBJ1-1; D ambiguous. The CDR3 has 15 residues. The germline gives CDR1 SGHNT, CDR2 YENEEA. V lost 0 bases and J 1 base, leaving 9 bases between the germline ends. The CDR3 here is CASSLDRIENTEAFF. The CDR3 DNA follows: TGTGCCAGCAGCTTAGATCGAATAGAGAACACTGAAGCTTTCTTT.

The gene calls are TRBV29-1 and TRBJ1-1, with 8 bases aligning to TRBD1. V trimming: 5 bases; J trimming: 7 bases; junction bases outside the gene matches: 6. The CDR3 is made up of 12 amino acids. Germline V CDR1 and CDR2: SQVTM, ANQGSEA. CDR3 in amino acids: CSVTDRGGEAFF. CDR3 DNA: TGCAGCGTTACTGACAGGGGCGGTGAAGCTTTCTTT.

The chain couples TRBV28 to TRBJ2-2; D may be TRBD1 (5 bases). The germline gives CDR1 MDHEN, CDR2 SYDVKM. The CDR3 is made up of 13 amino acids. V lost 7 bases and J lost 6, with 12 bases in between. The CDR3 loop is CASTPGRPGELFF. In DNA form, the CDR3 reads TGTGCCAGCACCCCAGGGCGGCCCGGGGAGCTGTTTTTT. Combining the CDR3 with reference TRBV28 and TRBJ2-2 gives the whole variable domain DVKVTQSSRYLVKRTGEKVFLECVQDMDHENMFWYRQDPGLGLRLIYFSYDVKMKEKGDIPEGYSVSREKKERFSLILESASTNQTSMYLCASTPGRPGELFFGEGSRLTVL.

The J gene is TRBJ1-2, the V gene TRBV29-1, with TRBD1 identical over 7 bases. Germline V lookup: CDR1 SQVTM, CDR2 ANQGSEA. The ends lost 1 base at V and 4 bases at J; junction bases unmatched: 15. CDR3 length: 17 residues. The CDR3 DNA reads as TGCAGCGTTGAAGGATGGAGGGGGACAGTTTCCCCCTATGGCTACACCTTC. This translates into CSVEGWRGTVSPYGYTF.

V usage is TRBV9 and J usage is TRBJ1-5; 7 bases line up with TRBD1. The CDR3 sequence is 14 residues long. The ends lost 3 bases at V and 3 bases at J; junction bases unmatched: 3. The germline V gene encodes CDR1 SGDLS and CDR2 YYNGEE. CDR3 sequence: CASSAGQANQPQHF. The CDR3 DNA sequence: TGTGCCAGCAGCGCCGGACAGGCCAATCAGCCCCAGCATTTT.

The CDR3 is CASSLDLPLYRGLSEQYF. The CDR3 bases are TGTGCCAGCAGCTTAGATCTACCCCTGTACAGGGGGCTATCCGAGCAGTACTTC. The chain recombines TRBV11-3 with TRBJ2-7, with TRBD1 matching over 9 bases. The trim removed 0 bases at V and 6 bases at J, leaving 15 bases unmatched. Germline CDR1 SGHNT, CDR2 YENEEA. The CDR3 contains 18 residues.

This rearrangement joins TRBV5-5 to TRBJ1-2, with TRBD1 matching over 12 bases. The germline gives CDR1 SGHKS, CDR2 YYEKEE (reference sequence). Unmatched junction bases numbered 6, after V lost 4 bases and J lost 8 bases. This CDR3 has 14 amino acids. The CDR3 loop is CASSRDRGHQGYTF. DNA for the CDR3: TGTGCCAGCAGCAGGGACAGGGGGCATCAAGGCTACACCTTC. Full variable domain (missing parts from reference TRBV5-5 and TRBJ1-2): DAGVTQSPTHLIKTRGQQVTLRCSPISGHKSVSWYQQVLGQGPQFIFQYYEKEERGRGNFPDRFSARQFPNYSSELNVNALLLGDSALYLCASSRDRGHQGYTFGSGTRLTVV.

The chain couples TRBV9 to TRBJ2-7, with 12 bases that match TRBD1. CDR1 and CDR2 (germline): SGDLS, YYNGEE. V was pared by 2 bases and J by 5 bases, with 5 bases of the junction left unmatched. This CDR3 contains 15 residues. This chain's CDR3 is CASSVSGTGGDEQYF. In DNA form, the CDR3 reads TGTGCCAGCAGCGTGTCCGGGACAGGGGGCGACGAGCAGTACTTC.

This clone was seen more than once but under ten times. CDR3 sequence (DNA): TGTGCCAGCACCCCTAGTAGTCAGCGGGGGGTCTACCGGGGAAACGAGCAGTACTTC. Protein product: CASTPSSQRGVYRGNEQYF. V and J are TRBV7-6 and TRBJ2-7; 9 bases are a match to TRBD2. Trimming removed 7 bases from V and 5 bases from J; junction bases left unmatched: 24. Germline V gives CDR1 SGHVS, CDR2 FNYEAQ. The CDR3 runs 19 residues.

This clone was seen a few times. The gene calls are TRBV7-6 and TRBJ1-2; 9 bases are shared with TRBD1. CDR1 SGHVS and CDR2 FNYEAQ come from the germline V gene. This CDR3 has 17 residues. Trimming took 1 base from V and 4 from J; bases not matched to a gene: 10. The CDR3 loop reads CASSLVPRDRALYGYTF. The CDR3 DNA follows: TGTGCCAGCAGCTTAGTTCCCCGGGACAGGGCCCTCTATGGCTACACCTTC. Filled out from reference TRBV7-6 and TRBJ1-2, the complete variable domain reads GAGVSQSPRYKVTKRGQDVALRCDPISGHVSLYWYRQALGQGPEFLTYFNYEAQQDKSGLPNDRFSAERPEGSISTLTIQRTEQRDSAMYRCASSLVPRDRALYGYTFGSGTRLTVV.

The V gene is TRBV11-2, the J gene TRBJ2-1, with 8 bases that match TRBD2. V trimming: 2 bases; J trimming: 6 bases; junction bases outside the gene matches: 9. The CDR3 contains 16 residues. Germline-derived CDR1 and CDR2 are SGHAT and FQNNGV. DNA of the CDR3: TGTGCCAGCAGCTTACCCCGGGGGGGGATTTTCAATGAGCAGTTCTTC. Translation gives CASSLPRGGIFNEQFF.

J is TRBJ2-3 and V is TRBV30; TRBD2 matches 9 bases. The junction had 4 bases not matched to a gene; V was cut back by 0 bases and J by 0 bases. This CDR3 has 16 amino acids. Germline CDR1 reads GTSNPN; CDR2 reads SVGIG (reference sequence). The CDR3 protein is CAWSVLAGKSTDTQYF. For the CDR3, the DNA is TGTGCCTGGAGTGTTCTAGCGGGGAAAAGCACAGATACGCAGTATTTT.

The CDR3 sequence: CASSDVGGNQPQHF. The CDR3 bases are TGTGCCAGCAGTGATGTGGGCGGCAATCAGCCCCAGCATTTT. The rearrangement joins TRBV6-4 to TRBJ1-5, with D hard to call. Germline V CDR1 and CDR2: MRHNA, SNTAGT. The CDR3 length is 14 residues. The germline V and J ends were trimmed by 3 bases and 2 bases, with 8 bases remaining between them.

The chain employs TRBV5-1 and TRBJ2-3; D gene ambiguous. Trimming removed 4 bases at V and 2 bases at J, with 23 bases between. Looked up from germline, CDR1 is SGHRS and CDR2 is YFSETQ. CDR3 length equals 18 residues. CDR3: CASSHGPTTLDPTDTQYF. CDR3 DNA sequence: TGCGCCAGCAGCCATGGGCCCACGACACTCGACCCCACAGATACGCAGTATTTT.

The CDR3 loop is CASSSGQRIAYEQYF. The CDR3 DNA sequence: TGTGCCAGCAGCTCGGGACAGCGGATAGCCTACGAGCAGTACTTC. The V and J genes are TRBV11-2 and TRBJ2-7; TRBD1 aligns across 7 bases. After removal of 4 bases from V and 2 bases from J, the junction contained 8 bases not matched to a gene. The CDR3 has 15 residues. The germline gives CDR1 SGHAT, CDR2 FQNNGV.

V is TRBV30 and J is TRBJ1-1; 7 bases match TRBD1. The germline V gene has CDR1 GTSNPN and CDR2 SVGIG (reference sequence). This CDR3 is built from 16 residues. V shed 1 base and J 1 base; nucleotides not matched to a gene: 9. The CDR3 reads CAWSGIFAGGNTEAFF. The CDR3 nucleotides read TGTGCCTGGAGTGGGATATTCGCAGGGGGGAACACTGAAGCTTTCTTT.

The chain joins TRBV6-1 to TRBJ1-5, with 7 positions matching TRBD1. Losses at the gene ends were 4 bases for V and 5 bases for J; bases not matched to a gene: 8. CDR1 is MNHNS, CDR2 SASEGT, per germline. The CDR3 sequence is 15 residues long. The CDR3 loop reads CASSATGLSYQPQHF. The CDR3 DNA sequence: TGTGCCAGCAGTGCGACAGGGCTAAGCTATCAGCCCCAGCATTTT.